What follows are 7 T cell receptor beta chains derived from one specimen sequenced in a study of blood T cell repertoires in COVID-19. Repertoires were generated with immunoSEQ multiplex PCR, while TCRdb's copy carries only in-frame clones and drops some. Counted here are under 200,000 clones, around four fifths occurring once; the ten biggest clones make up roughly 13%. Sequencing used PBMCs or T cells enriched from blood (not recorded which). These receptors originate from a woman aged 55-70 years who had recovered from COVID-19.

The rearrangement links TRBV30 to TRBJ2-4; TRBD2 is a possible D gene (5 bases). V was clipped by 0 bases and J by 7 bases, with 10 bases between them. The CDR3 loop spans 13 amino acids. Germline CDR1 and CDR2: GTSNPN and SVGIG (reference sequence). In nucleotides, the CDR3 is TGTGCCTGGAGTGTACCAGGAGGTAACATTCAGTACTTC. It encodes CAWSVPGGNIQYF.

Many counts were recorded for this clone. The CDR3 reads CASKGAAGELFF. For the CDR3, the DNA is TGTGCCAGCAAGGGAGCCGCCGGGGAGCTGTTTTTT. This chain links TRBV6-5 with TRBJ2-2; a possible D gene is TRBD2 (5 bases). This CDR3 is 12 amino acids long. Per the germline V gene, CDR1 is MNHEY and CDR2 is SVGAGI. V was cut by 7 bases and J by 6 bases, with 9 bases left in between.

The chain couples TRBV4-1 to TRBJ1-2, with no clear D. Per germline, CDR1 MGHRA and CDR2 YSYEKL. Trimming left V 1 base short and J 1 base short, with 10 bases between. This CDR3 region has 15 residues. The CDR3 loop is CASSQAGTYNYGYTF. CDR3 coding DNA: TGCGCCAGCAGCCAAGCGGGAACCTATAACTATGGCTACACCTTC.

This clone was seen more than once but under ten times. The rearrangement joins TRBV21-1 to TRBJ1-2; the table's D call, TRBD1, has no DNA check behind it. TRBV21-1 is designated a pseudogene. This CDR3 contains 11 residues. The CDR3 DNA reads TGTGCCAGCGTTCGACAGGGTCGCTACACCTTC. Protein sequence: CASVRQGRYTF.

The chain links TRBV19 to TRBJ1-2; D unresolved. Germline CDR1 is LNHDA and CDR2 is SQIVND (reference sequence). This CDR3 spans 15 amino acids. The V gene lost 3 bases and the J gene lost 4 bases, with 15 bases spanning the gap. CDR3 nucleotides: TGTGCCAGTAGTATCGGTTTCTCGCCCGGCTATGGCTACACCTTC. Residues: CASSIGFSPGYGYTF. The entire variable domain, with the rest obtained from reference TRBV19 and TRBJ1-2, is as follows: DGGITQSPKYLFRKEGQNVTLSCEQNLNHDAMYWYRQDPGQGLRLIYYSQIVNDFQKGDIAEGYSVSREKKESFPLTVTSAQKNPTAFYLCASSIGFSPGYGYTFGSGTRLTVV.

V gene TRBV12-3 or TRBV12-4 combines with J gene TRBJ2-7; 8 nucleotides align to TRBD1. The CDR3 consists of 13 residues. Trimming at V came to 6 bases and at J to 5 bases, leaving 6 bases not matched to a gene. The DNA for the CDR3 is TGTGCCAGCAGCCCGGACAGGGAGCACGAGCAGTACTTC. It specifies CASSPDREHEQYF.

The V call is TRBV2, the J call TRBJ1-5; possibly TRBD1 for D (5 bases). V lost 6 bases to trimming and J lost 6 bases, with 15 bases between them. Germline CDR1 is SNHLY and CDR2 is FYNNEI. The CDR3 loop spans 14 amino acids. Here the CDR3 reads CASSLNGGSQPQHF. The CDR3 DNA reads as TGTGCCAGCAGCCTAAACGGGGGGTCTCAGCCCCAGCATTTT.